This TCR beta chain was retrieved from a study of Graves' ophthalmopathy and Graves' hyperthyroidism. Overall study findings and caveats: Blood shared most expanded thyroid clonotypes above 0.001 frequency.

Amplification of the TCR beta CDR3 regions used RNA transcripts (as template). An initial RT-PCR round employing HTBI primers preceded a second-round multiplex PCR. MiXCR, run by TCRdb on the multiplex PCR reads, gives a single entry per CDR3 protein. The sample records roughly 600,000 distinct CDR3 sequences, less than 45% being singletons. Patients newly diagnosed with hyperthyroidism, under 2 months' duration, were aged 18 to 65, the study reports. The V end was cut by 5 bases, the J end by 6 bases, with 12 bases between. The CDR3 totals 13 residues. There are many counts of this clonotype. As yet, its antigen is unknown.

The chain employs TRBV12-3 or TRBV12-4 and TRBJ2-3; D may be TRBD2 (5 bases). The clonotype comes from an adult man with Graves' hyperthyroidism. Sequencing used peripheral blood or thyroid tissue (not recorded which). CDR3 DNA sequence: TGTGCCAGCAGTGTCACTAGTTGGGATACGCAGTATTTT. Protein sequence: CASSVTSWDTQYF.